There are a few counts of the clone carrying this T cell receptor beta chain. The germline gives CDR1 MGHRA, CDR2 YSYEKL. The CDR3 has 14 amino acids. Trimming shortened V by 3 bases and J by 6 bases, and 14 bases separated the two germline ends. The sample is drawn from a study of blood T cell repertoires in COVID-19. In the study overall: Material from acute and convalescent COVID-19 was sourced from the United States, Italy and Spain. The analysed material was cDNA or gDNA that came from T cells, B-cell-depleted T cells, or PBMCs.

A Seattle source enrolled patients during active infection and followed them longitudinally. In the original analysis: The assay estimated nucleated cells by amplifying reference gene primers. Sequenced by immunoSEQ multiplex PCR; TCRdb stores in-frame clones only, minus some. For V, J and clone size, that table is used; D and trimming come from the DNA. The sample has approximately 150,000 clones; about 85% are singletons. This receptor was identified in a woman between 50 and 59 years old with COVID-19, enrolled during active disease. The specimen sequenced was peripheral blood. V is TRBV4-1 and J is TRBJ1-1, with no clear D. CDR3 bases: TGCGCCAGCAGCCACCCGGGGTTGTCCGCTGAAGCTTTCTTT. It is translated as CASSHPGLSAEAFF.